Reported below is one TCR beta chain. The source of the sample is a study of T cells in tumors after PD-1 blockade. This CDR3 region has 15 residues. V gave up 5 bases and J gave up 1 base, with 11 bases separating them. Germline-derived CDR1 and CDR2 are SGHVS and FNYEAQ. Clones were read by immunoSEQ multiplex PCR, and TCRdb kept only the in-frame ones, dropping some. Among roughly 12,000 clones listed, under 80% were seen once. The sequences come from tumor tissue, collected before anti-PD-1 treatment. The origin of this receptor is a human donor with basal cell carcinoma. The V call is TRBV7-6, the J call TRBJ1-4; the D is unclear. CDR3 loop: CASSPRSVTNEKLFF. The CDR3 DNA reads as TGTGCCAGCAGCCCGAGGAGTGTAACTAATGAAAAACTGTTTTTT.